One TCR beta chain is described in this entry. Its antigen remains unidentified. Base qualities are not provided; no much larger clone lies one nucleotide away. The ViraFEST assay stimulated PBMC with viral peptide pools and then used TCR sequencing to identify antigen-specific CD4+ T cell clonotypes by expansion. After about 9 days of culture, CD4+ T cells were isolated with the EasySep CD4+ T cell isolation kit. Convalescent patients had PCR-confirmed SARS-CoV-2 infection between March and December 2020, before Alpha, Beta and Delta variants emerged in the United States. Each well held under 2.5 million PBMC cultured in IMDM containing approximately 5.2% human AB serum, roughly 9.9 IU/ml IL-2 and gentamicin, along with around 11 ug/ml peptides. Half of the culture medium was replaced with fresh IL-2-containing medium on days 3 and 7. Unless otherwise noted, each peptide stimulation condition was cultured in triplicate wells. Using Ficoll-Paque Plus gradient centrifugation, PBMC were separated from whole blood and then either used fresh or cryopreserved at -140C. The overlapping peptide pools covered the spike proteins of SARS-CoV-2 as well as those of the common cold coronaviruses HCoV-NL63, HCoV-OC43 and HCoV-229E. The QIAamp micro DNA kit was used to extract genomic DNA from the cultured CD4+ T cells.

As encoded in the germline V gene, CDR1 is KGHSH while CDR2 is LQKENI. The CDR3 numbers 15 residues from cysteine through phenylalanine. The retained sequence is limited to the CDR3, 45 bases, with the frame set at the first base. V and J lose 2 bases and 0 bases, and a span of 11 bases separates them. The library was obtained by the immunoSEQ multiplex PCR assay. DNA from the cultured and isolated CD4+ T cells underwent TCR beta CDR3 sequencing. In the paper's pipeline: The analysis removed non-productive TCR sequences, trimmed reads to the CDR3 region, and retained only CDR3s that were 7 or more amino acids long. The MANAFEST web app was used to identify antigen-specific clonotypes by comparing expansion in peptide wells with expansion in reference cultures. Positive clones required FDR<0.05 expansion versus reference and all other wells, odds ratio above 5, and frequency above 0.1% in two replicate wells. Cross-reactive clonotypes were defined as significantly expanded in SARS-CoV-2 spike wells and in at least one common cold coronavirus spike condition. Using the stringdist R package, CDR3 similarity was measured by Levenshtein distance, and unrooted trees were constructed with ape in R 3.6.1. What TCRdb holds here is the immuneACCESS table cut down to in-frame rearrangements. Part of the clones is not present; checked against another copy, under half of the missing clones reflect an unresolved V gene, and the others are unexplained. That table gives V, J and clone size, and the DNA gave D and trimming. The table for this sample lists 24,000 or so clones; approximately 70% of them were counted only once. The biggest ten clones account for 18% of the sample.

This sample is part of a study of vaccination effects on CD4 cells after COVID-19 (dated by TCRdb to between 2022 and 2023). Regarding the complete study: Two doses of either the BNT162b2 or the mRNA-1273 mRNA SARS-CoV-2 vaccine were administered to participants. Pre-vaccine samples were drawn from two convalescent patients 16 days and one week before the first dose, at 142 and 148 days after COVID-19 diagnosis. SARS-CoV-2 spike-specific CD4+ TCR repertoires were compared before and after mRNA vaccination in COVID-19 convalescent patients and in infection-naive vaccine recipients. The full study included some 10 COVID-19 convalescent patients and several SARS-CoV-2-naive healthy vaccine recipients. The Oncomine TCR Beta short-read assay on an Illumina iSeq 100 was used to sequence cultures from other donors in the study. Broader findings and caveats from the paper: The study was limited by a small number of convalescent patients, and early post-infection timepoints were lacking. Among convalescent patients, the spike-reactive repertoire after vaccination was made up mainly of new vaccine-induced clones that were largely distinct from the clones induced by infection. At late post-vaccination timepoints, both infection-induced and vaccine-induced clones showed marked clonal contraction, consistent with waning T cell responses.

The chain uses TRBV18 and TRBJ2-7; the D region possibly corresponds to TRBD1 (6 bases align). The sequence came from a human donor who had a prior SARS-CoV-2 infection. The sample consisted of CD4+ T cells from PBMCs cultured with SARS-CoV-2 spike peptides, taken before COVID-19 vaccination. This specimen's cell subset or site label, interpreted: SARS-CoV-2 spike overlapping peptide pool stimulation. The CDR3 region: CASSPGDRSSYEQYF. In nucleotide form, the sequence is TGTGCCAGCTCACCAGGAGACAGGAGCTCCTACGAGCAGTACTTC.